This T cell receptor (beta chain) was sequenced for a study of CD8 T cells in Susac syndrome. cDNA came from about 0.5 to 1 ug RNA primed by random hexamers. TCRdb re-called the immunoSEQ multiplex PCR reads through MiXCR, storing one row per CDR3 protein. The sample consists of 250,000 to 300,000 distinct CDR3 sequences, 70% to 90% of them appearing once. The CDR3 contains 15 residues. The V gene's germline CDR1 is SQVTM and CDR2 ANQGSEA. The V and J ends lost 6 bases and 1 base, in that order; junction bases with no gene match: 9. The chain employs TRBV29-1 and TRBJ1-1; 9 nucleotides align to TRBD1. This sequence originates from a human donor with multiple sclerosis. Sample: CD8+ T cells from PBMCs. CDR3 region: CSVEIWTGENTEAFF. In DNA form, the CDR3 reads TGCAGCGTCGAGATATGGACAGGGGAGAACACTGAAGCTTTCTTT. The full variable domain, completed using reference TRBV29-1 and TRBJ1-1, is SAVISQKPSRDICQRGTSLTIQCQVDSQVTMMFWYRQQPGQSLTLIATANQGSEATYESGFVIDKFPISRPNLTFSTLTVSNMSPEDSSIYLCSVEIWTGENTEAFFGQGTRLTVV.